This T cell receptor (beta chain) derives from a study of OX40 agonist ivuxolimab in advanced cancers. Context from the whole study: Ivuxolimab was a fully human IgG2 agonistic monoclonal antibody targeting the costimulatory receptor OX40 (CD134). Intravenous ivuxolimab was administered to patients every 2 weeks at six dose levels: 0.01, 0.1, 0.3, 1.5, 3 and 10 mg/kg. The paper describes the monotherapy dose-escalation part (N of about 52 patients) of the phase I trial of ivuxolimab. Prior anti-PD-1, anti-PD-L1 or anti-CTLA-4 therapy was permitted, and 40% of dose-escalation patients had received checkpoint inhibitors. Peripheral TCRbeta sequencing was intended to test whether TCR sequence diversity was altered and clonal T-cell expansion was caused by ivuxolimab. Partial responses occurred in three dose-escalation patients: two with cutaneous melanoma and one with hepatocellular carcinoma. Of the roughly 50 dose-escalation patients, hepatocellular carcinoma was present in some 19, melanoma in approximately 15, renal cell carcinoma in 9 and head and neck cancer in 9. In the dose-escalation cohort, roughly 80% of patients were male, and the mean age was around 60 years, with a range of 23 to 79.

The CDR3 runs 19 residues from the cysteine to the phenylalanine. Here the CDR3 DNA is all that survives: 57 bases in frame from base 1. As encoded in the germline V gene, CDR1 is SGHRS while CDR2 is YFSETQ. V lost 3 bases and J lost 4 bases, and the count of bases not matched to a germline gene is 19. Findings and caveats that apply to the study as a whole: At doses from 0.1 to 3.0 mg/kg, clonal expansion was seen in both CD4+ and CD8+ blood T cells between baseline and week 6. Low levels of normalized T-cell clonal expansion were also seen in some nonresponding patients. In the 0.1-3.0 mg/kg groups, partial responders were among the patients with the lowest normalized peripheral clonal expansion, particularly in CD8+ T cells. The antigen specificity of the clonally expanded peripheral T cells was not determined. After ivuxolimab, more expanded clones were found on average in CD8+ T cells than in CD4+ T cells.

Genomic DNA was isolated from the sorted cells so that the TCRbeta CDR3 region could be sequenced. The immunoSEQ Assay was used for sequencing of TCRbeta CDR3 regions. The clones in this table, taken by TCRdb from immuneACCESS, are in-frame only. Not every clone is retained; where verified, under half of the shortfall comes from an unresolved V gene, and the cause of the rest is unknown. The sample includes some 62,000 clones, with roughly nine tenths observed a single time. About 0.59% of the sample is in the top ten clones. Patients with a history of autoimmune disease or receiving systemic immunosuppression were excluded from the trial. In every dose cohort, peripheral blood was drawn for TCR sequencing at baseline, cycle 4 day 1, and cycle 7 day 1. The samples were taken from a phase I, first-in-human, multicenter, open-label dose-escalation trial of ivuxolimab. Adults with locally advanced or metastatic melanoma, renal cell carcinoma, hepatocellular carcinoma or head and neck squamous cell carcinoma were enrolled in the trial. Before TCR sequencing, CD4+ T cells and CD8+ T cells were sorted from peripheral blood as separate populations.

On this clone: Which antigen it targets is not known. No much larger clonotype is one base removed from it; base qualities were not supplied.

The sample here was CD4+ or CD8+ T cells sorted from blood, taken in a trial of the OX40 agonist ivuxolimab. The TCR sequence derives from an adult with an advanced solid tumor such as melanoma, head and neck, liver or kidney cancer. The sequence links TRBV5-1 to TRBJ2-3, and TRBD2 matches 8 of the central bases. The DNA sequence is as follows: TGCGCCAGCAGCTCCCTCCTGTGGGGGCGGGAGGATAAGCCAGATACGCAGTATTTT. It translates as CASSSLLWGREDKPDTQYF.